These T cell receptor beta chains were read from a single sample in a study of blood T cell repertoires in COVID-19. Sequencing was performed with immunoSEQ multiplex PCR; in TCRdb, only in-frame clones are kept and a portion is missing. Of 95,000 to 100,000 clones in the sample, 85% were seen once. The specimen sequenced was peripheral blood. These receptors came from a woman aged 70-85 years with active or convalescent COVID-19. Each CDR3 is given with its conserved first and last residue. D genes are given only for firm matches. Some rows mark clone size as missing; the rest say once, few, many or name a class of expanded clone.

v_call	j_call	clone_size	d_call	cdr3_aa	cdr3_nt
TRBV5-4	TRBJ2-7	NA	TRBD1	CASSSPGTGTYEQYF	TGTGCCAGCAGTTCGCCCGGGACAGGGACCTACGAGCAGTACTTC
TRBV11-2	TRBJ2-3	NA	NA	CASSSLVRRGPDTQYF	TGTGCCAGCAGCTCGTTAGTTAGGAGAGGCCCAGATACGCAGTATTTT
TRBV28	TRBJ1-5	NA	TRBD1	CASSKDRGGNQPQHF	TGTGCCAGCAGCAAAGACAGGGGAGGCAATCAGCCCCAGCATTTT
TRBV28	TRBJ1-6	NA	NA	CASSSKVQGNSPLHF	TGTGCCAGCAGTTCAAAGGTCCAGGGTAATTCACCCCTCCACTTT
TRBV18	TRBJ2-1	NA	NA	CASSPWTEDAIEQFF	TGTGCCAGCTCACCATGGACAGAGGATGCTATTGAGCAGTTCTTC
TRBV21-1	TRBJ2-7	NA	NA	CASSPPGLAGYYEQYF	TGTGCCAGCAGCCCTCCGGGGCTAGCGGGGTACTACGAGCAGTACTTC
TRBV5-4	TRBJ2-7	NA	NA	CASSLGSSSYEQYF	TGTGCCAGCAGCTTGGGGTCGAGCTCCTACGAGCAGTACTTC
TRBV7-2	TRBJ2-3	NA	NA	CASSPDSLGTDTQYF	TGTGCCAGCAGCCCGGACAGTCTCGGCACAGATACGCAGTATTTT
TRBV25-1	TRBJ1-4	NA	NA	CASTTNRATNEKLFF	TGTGCCAGCACTACCAACAGGGCAACTAATGAAAAACTGTTTTTT
TRBV27	TRBJ2-1	NA	TRBD2	CASSFYGTSAGNEQFF	TGTGCCAGCAGTTTTTACGGGACTAGCGCGGGAAATGAGCAGTTCTTC
TRBV2	TRBJ2-2	few	TRBD2	CASRESGRGELFF	TGTGCCAGCAGAGAAAGCGGGAGGGGGGAGCTGTTTTTT
TRBV30	TRBJ1-3	NA	NA	CAWRSPGNTIYF	TGTGCCTGGAGATCTCCTGGAAACACCATATATTTT
TRBV19	TRBJ1-5	NA	NA	CASRTDPTVPQHF	TGTGCCAGTAGGACAGACCCCACGGTGCCCCAGCATTTT
TRBV3-1/TRBV3-2	TRBJ1-2	few	NA	CASSGDSNGYTF	TGTGCCAGCAGCGGAGACAGCAATGGCTACACCTTC
TRBV7-9	TRBJ2-7	NA	TRBD1	CASSLGTATYEQYF	TGTGCCAGCAGCCTCGGGACAGCCACCTACGAGCAGTACTTC